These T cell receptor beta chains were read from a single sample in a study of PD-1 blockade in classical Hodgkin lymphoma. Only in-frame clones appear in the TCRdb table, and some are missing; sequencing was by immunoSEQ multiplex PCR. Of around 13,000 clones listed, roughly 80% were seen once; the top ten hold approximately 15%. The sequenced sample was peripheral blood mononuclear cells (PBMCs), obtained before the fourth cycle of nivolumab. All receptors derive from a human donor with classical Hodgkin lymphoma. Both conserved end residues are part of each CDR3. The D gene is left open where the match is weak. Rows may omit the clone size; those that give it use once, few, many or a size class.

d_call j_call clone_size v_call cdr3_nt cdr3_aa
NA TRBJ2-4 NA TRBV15 TGTGCCACCAGCAATGGACTAATCGAGTCCAAAAACATTCAGTACTTC CATSNGLIESKNIQYF
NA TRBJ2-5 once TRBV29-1 TGCAGCGTCCTCGGAGGGGGGACGGAGACCCAGTACTTC CSVLGGGTETQYF
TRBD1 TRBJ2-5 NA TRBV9 TGTGCCAGCAGCGCGGAAGATACAGGGGTGGAAGAGACCCAGTACTTC CASSAEDTGVEETQYF
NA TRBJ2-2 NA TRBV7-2 TGTGCCAGCAGCCGTAGGGGGTCGGAAAACACCGGGGAGCTGTTTTTT CASSRRGSENTGELFF
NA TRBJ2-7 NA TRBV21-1 TGTGCCAGCAGCCTCTCAAAGGCAGGGGAGGAGCAGTACTTC CASSLSKAGEEQYF
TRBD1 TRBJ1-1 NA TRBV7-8 TGTGCCAGCAGCTTAGCCGGGACAGGGCGAGTACGTCACACTGAAGCTTTCTTT CASSLAGTGRVRHTEAFF
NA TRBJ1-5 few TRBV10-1 TGCGCCAGTGGGGGTTATCAGCCCCAGCATTTT CASGGYQPQHF
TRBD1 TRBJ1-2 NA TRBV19 TGTGCCAGTAGTAGGGCTAGACAGGGAGTCGATGGCTACACCTTC CASSRARQGVDGYTF
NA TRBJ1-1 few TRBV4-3 TGCGCCAGCAGCCAAGATGCGGGGACTGAAGCTTTCTTT CASSQDAGTEAFF
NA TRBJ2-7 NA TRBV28 TGTGCCAGCAGTCCAGGCTACGAGCAGTACTTC CASSPGYEQYF
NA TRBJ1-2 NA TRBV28 TGTGCCAGCAGTCCCCCAGGTTATGGCTACACCTTC CASSPPGYGYTF
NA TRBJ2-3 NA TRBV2 TGTGCCAGCAGGATACTAAGGGACACGGGTTGGGATACGCAGTATTTT CASRILRDTGWDTQYF
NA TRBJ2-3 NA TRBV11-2 TGTGCCAGCAGCCCGGGTCGGGGGGCAATAGATACGCAGTATTTT CASSPGRGAIDTQYF
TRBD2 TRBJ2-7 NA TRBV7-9 TGTGCCAGCAGCTTTTTCCCTGGGACTACGTCCATTTACGAGCAGTACTTC CASSFFPGTTSIYEQYF
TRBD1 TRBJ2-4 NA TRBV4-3 TGCGCCAGCAGCCAAGAAGACAGGGTGGACATTCAGTACTTC CASSQEDRVDIQYF
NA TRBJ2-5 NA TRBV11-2 TGTGCCAGCAGCTTAGATCATGGGGTTGGGGAGACCCAGTACTTC CASSLDHGVGETQYF
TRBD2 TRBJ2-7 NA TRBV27 TGTGCCAGCAGTTCGACTAGCGGGGGCGGGAGCTCCTACGAGCAGTACTTC CASSSTSGGGSSYEQYF
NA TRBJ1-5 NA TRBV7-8 TGTGCCAGCAGCTCGGGATATCAGCCCCAGCATTTT CASSSGYQPQHF
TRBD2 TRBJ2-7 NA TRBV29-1 TGCAGCGTTACCGGGACTAGCGGGTTAACCTACGAGCAGTACTTC CSVTGTSGLTYEQYF
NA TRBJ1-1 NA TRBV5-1 TGCGCCAGCAGCTCGAAACCGGCAGGGAACACTGAAGCTTTCTTT CASSSKPAGNTEAFF
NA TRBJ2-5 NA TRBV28 TGTGCCAGCAGTAGCGATGGGACCCAGTACTTC CASSSDGTQYF
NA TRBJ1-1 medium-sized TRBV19 TGTGCCAGTAGTATCGGCAGTGGCACTGAAGCTTTCTTT CASSIGSGTEAFF
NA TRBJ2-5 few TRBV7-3 TGTGCCAGCAGCTTGGGGGCGCGGGAGACCCAGTACTTC CASSLGARETQYF
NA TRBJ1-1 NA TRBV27 TGTGCCAGCAGTTTATCAGGATACAGGAACACTGAAGCTTTCTTT CASSLSGYRNTEAFF
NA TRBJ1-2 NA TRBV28 TGTGCCAGCAGTCCCCTAGCCCAGAGAATCGAGGGCTACACCTTC CASSPLAQRIEGYTF
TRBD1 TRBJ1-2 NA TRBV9 TGTGCCAGCAGCGAGGGGGCGGGCTACACCTTC CASSEGAGYTF
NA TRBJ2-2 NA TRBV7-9 TGTGCCAGCAGCTTAATCTTTTGGTTCGGGACAAAAAACACCGGGGAGCTGTTTTTT CASSLIFWFGTKNTGELFF
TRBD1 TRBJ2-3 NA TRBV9 TGTGCCAGCAGCCCTCGGTATGGGACAGGGGTAGATACGCAGTATTTT CASSPRYGTGVDTQYF
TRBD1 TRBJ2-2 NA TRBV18 TGTGCCAGCTCACAGGGACAGACCACCGGGGAGCTGTTTTTT CASSQGQTTGELFF
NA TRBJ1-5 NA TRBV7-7 TGTGCCAGCATCCCAGGGGAGGAGAGTTGCAATCAGCCCCAGCATTTT CASIPGEESCNQPQHF
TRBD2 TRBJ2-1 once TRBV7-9 TGTGCCAGCAGCCTTAGCGGGGTAAGGGATGAGCAGTTCTTC CASSLSGVRDEQFF
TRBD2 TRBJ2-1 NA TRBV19 TGTGCCAGTACCCTGACTAGCGGGGTCTACAATGAGCAGTTCTTC CASTLTSGVYNEQFF
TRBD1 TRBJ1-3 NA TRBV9 TGTGCCAGCAGCGACGGGACAGGGCCCCTATTATCTGGAAACACCATATATTTT CASSDGTGPLLSGNTIYF
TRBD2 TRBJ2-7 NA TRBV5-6 TGTGCCAGCAGCTTGGAGCGGGGTGCCTACGAGCAGTACTTC CASSLERGAYEQYF
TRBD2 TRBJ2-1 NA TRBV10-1 TGCGCCAGCAGCCTCAAGCGGGGGGGAAATGAGCAGTTCTTC CASSLKRGGNEQFF
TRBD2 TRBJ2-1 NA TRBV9 TGTGCCAGCAGCGCGGGGACTAGCGGTTTCGGGTCCTACAATGAGCAGTTCTTC CASSAGTSGFGSYNEQFF
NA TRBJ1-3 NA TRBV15 TGTGCCACCAGCAGTAACAGGGAGGGAAACACCATATATTTT CATSSNREGNTIYF
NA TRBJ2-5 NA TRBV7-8 TGTGCCAGCAGCCCCGAGACGGACTCTGAGGAGAGAGAGACCCAGTACTTC CASSPETDSEERETQYF
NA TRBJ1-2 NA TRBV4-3 TGCGCCAGCAGCCAAGATACAGGGAGTGGAAATGGCTACACCTTC CASSQDTGSGNGYTF
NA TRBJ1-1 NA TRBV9 TGTGCCAGCAGCGATTCGGCGGAACGGGTTAACACTGAAGCTTTCTTT CASSDSAERVNTEAFF
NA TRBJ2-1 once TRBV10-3 TGTGCCATCAGTGAGTCCGCCAAGGGAGACAATGAGCAGTTCTTC CAISESAKGDNEQFF
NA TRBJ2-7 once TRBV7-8 TGTGCCAGCAGCTTCACCCCTGACACCCCCGCCGAGCAGTACTTC CASSFTPDTPAEQYF
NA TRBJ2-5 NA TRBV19 TGTGCCAGTACCCGCGGCTGGGGGGAGACCCAGTACTTC CASTRGWGETQYF
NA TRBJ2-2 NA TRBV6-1 TGTGCCAGCAGTGATTCCGGGGAGCTGTTTTTT CASSDSGELFF
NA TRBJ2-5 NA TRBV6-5 TGTGCCAGCAGCCGTGACGGGGAGACCCAGTACTTC CASSRDGETQYF
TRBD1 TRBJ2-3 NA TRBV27 TGTGCCAGCAGCCCCGACAGGGACCTCACAGATACGCAGTATTTT CASSPDRDLTDTQYF
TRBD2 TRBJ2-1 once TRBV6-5 TGTGCCAGCAGTTACTATCTCGGGACTAGCGCAGGCGAGCAGTTCTTC CASSYYLGTSAGEQFF
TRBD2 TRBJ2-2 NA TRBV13 TGTGCCAGCAGCCCGGGACTAGCGGGGGGGCCGCGAAGGCCCGGGGAGCTGTTTTTT CASSPGLAGGPRRPGELFF
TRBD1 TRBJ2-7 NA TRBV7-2 TGTGCCAGCAGACCACAGGGGACGTACGAGCAGTACTTC CASRPQGTYEQYF
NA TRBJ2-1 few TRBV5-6 TGTGCCAGCAGCTTGGTATTTCGGAATGAGCAGTTCTTC CASSLVFRNEQFF
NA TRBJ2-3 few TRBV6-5 TGTGCCAGCAGTTACCCGGGAGATACGCAGTATTTT CASSYPGDTQYF
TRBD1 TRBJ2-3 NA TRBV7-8 TGTGCCAGCAGCTTCCTCCTGACAGGGAGCGACGCAGATACGCAGTATTTT CASSFLLTGSDADTQYF
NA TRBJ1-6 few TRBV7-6 TGTGCCAGCAGCTTAGCGGTTTCAGCGAATTCACCCCTCCACTTT CASSLAVSANSPLHF
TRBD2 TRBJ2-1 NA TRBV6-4 TGTGCCAGCAGTGTAGCGGGGGGGCCCTCCAATGAGCAGTTCTTC CASSVAGGPSNEQFF
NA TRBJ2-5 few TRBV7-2 TGTGCCAGCAGCTTAGCTCGGCAGGGGCGAAGAGAGACCCAGTACTTC CASSLARQGRRETQYF
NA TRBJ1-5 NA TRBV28 TGTGCCAGCAGTGGGGCGGGGGGGTGGTCCAATCAGCCCCAGCATTTT CASSGAGGWSNQPQHF
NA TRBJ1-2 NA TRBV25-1 TGTGCCAGCAGTGTCAAGGGCCGGGATGGCTACACCTTC CASSVKGRDGYTF
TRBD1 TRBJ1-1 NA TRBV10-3 TGTGCCATCAGTGGGACAGGGGGGGGGAACACTGAAGCTTTCTTT CAISGTGGGNTEAFF